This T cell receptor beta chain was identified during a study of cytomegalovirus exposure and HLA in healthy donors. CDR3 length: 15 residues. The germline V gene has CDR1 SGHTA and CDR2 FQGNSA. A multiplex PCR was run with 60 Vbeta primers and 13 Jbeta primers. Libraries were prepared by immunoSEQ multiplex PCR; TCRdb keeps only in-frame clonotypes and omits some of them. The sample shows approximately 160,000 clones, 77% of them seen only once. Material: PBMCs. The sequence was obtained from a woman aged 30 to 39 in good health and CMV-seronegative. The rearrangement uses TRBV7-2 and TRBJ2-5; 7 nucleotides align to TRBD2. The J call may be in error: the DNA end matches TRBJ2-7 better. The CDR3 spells CASSLVAGVSYEQYF. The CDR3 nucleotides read TGTGCCAGCAGCTTAGTCGCGGGAGTTTCCTACGAGCAGTACTTC.